Listed here are 17 T cell receptor beta chains from one sample, sequenced in a study of blood T cell repertoires in COVID-19. Method: immunoSEQ multiplex PCR; TCRdb's copy keeps in-frame clones and lacks some. The sample holds roughly 90,000 clones, roughly 88% seen once. Specimen: peripheral blood. These receptors all come from a human donor in a cohort sampled during active COVID-19.

This rearrangement joins TRBV24-1 to TRBJ2-3; 7 bases are shared with TRBD2. CDR1 and CDR2 (germline): KGHDR, SFDVKD. This CDR3 region has 14 residues. V was clipped by 9 bases and J by 4 bases; unmatched bases: 9. The CDR3 bases are TGTGCCACCTCTCGAGCGGGGTCCCCAGATACGCAGTATTTT. Translation gives CATSRAGSPDTQYF.

J is TRBJ2-7 and V is TRBV29-1; D perhaps matches TRBD2 (6 bases). V was clipped by 6 bases and J by 2 bases, with 14 bases between them. Germline V gene lookup returns CDR1 SQVTM and CDR2 ANQGSEA. This CDR3 spans 13 amino acids. The CDR3 sequence is CSVQGLGPYEQYF. CDR3 sequence (DNA): TGCAGCGTCCAGGGACTTGGGCCCTACGAGCAGTACTTC.

This chain connects TRBV4-2 to TRBJ2-2; D remains ambiguous. Germline V lookup: CDR1 LGHNA, CDR2 YNFKEQ. The CDR3 spans 13 residues. V lost 3 bases and J lost 4, with 6 bases in between. The CDR3 DNA sequence: TGTGCCAGCAGCCAGTACAGCACCGGGGAGCTGTTTTTT. It translates to CASSQYSTGELFF.

This clone occurred many times. The chain has TRBV3-1 (or the pseudogene TRBV3-2) and TRBJ2-1, with TRBD2 matching 10 bases. Germline loops: CDR1 LGHDT, CDR2 YNNKEL (reference sequence). Losses at the gene ends were 0 bases for V and 8 bases for J; bases not matched to a gene: 7. The CDR3 sequence is 16 residues long. CDR3 DNA: TGTGCCAGCAGCCAAGAGGCTAGCGGGAGTTGGGATGAGCAGTTCTTC. It codes for CASSQEASGSWDEQFF.

The V gene is TRBV2, the J gene TRBJ1-1, with a weak D call TRBD1 (6 bases). Trimming took 6 bases from V and 2 from J, leaving 13 bases between them. CDR1 SNHLY and CDR2 FYNNEI come from the germline V gene. The CDR3 extends over 14 amino acids. CDR3 amino acids: CASRGRTANTEAFF. The CDR3 DNA follows: TGTGCCAGCAGGGGAAGGACAGCCAACACTGAAGCTTTCTTT.

This sequence joins TRBV10-3 and TRBJ2-2, with D possibly being TRBD1 (7 bases). V was clipped by 6 bases and J by 5 bases, with 10 bases between them. CDR1 is ENHRY and CDR2 is SYGVKD in the germline V gene. This CDR3 contains 13 residues. The CDR3 DNA sequence: TGTGCCATCAGGGAGGGGGCTACCGGGGAGCTGTTTTTT. Amino acids: CAIREGATGELFF.

The chain carries TRBV10-3 and TRBJ1-1; D gene ambiguous. The CDR3 is made up of 15 amino acids. Germline V gene sequence: CDR1 ENHRY, CDR2 SYGVKD. With 8 bases removed from V and 1 base from J, the gap between germline ends came to 17 bases. CDR3 in amino acids: CAIRQPEAPNTEAFF. The CDR3 coding sequence is TGTGCCATCCGGCAGCCAGAGGCTCCGAACACTGAAGCTTTCTTT.

The V call is TRBV19, the J call TRBJ1-2; tentative D call: TRBD1 (5 bases). Between the trimmed V and J ends, which lost 6 bases and 0 bases, there was a span of 20 bases. This CDR3 contains 17 residues. The V gene's germline CDR1 is LNHDA and CDR2 SQIVND (reference sequence). CDR3 sequence (DNA): TGTGCCAGTAGCTTGCGCCACACAGGTGGATCTAACTATGGCTACACCTTC. Residues: CASSLRHTGGSNYGYTF.

The V call is TRBV19, the J call TRBJ2-7, with 9 positions matching TRBD2. V lost 1 base to trimming and J lost 3 bases; unmatched junction nucleotides: 1. This CDR3 has 14 residues. Germline V gene data show CDR1 as LNHDA and CDR2 as SQIVND (reference sequence). The chain's CDR3 is CASSIGAGGYEQYF. The CDR3, as DNA: TGTGCCAGTAGTATAGGAGCGGGGGGCTACGAGCAGTACTTC.

V usage is TRBV19 and J usage is TRBJ2-7, with 9 bases fitting TRBD1. The CDR3 contains 14 residues. CDR1 is LNHDA and CDR2 is SQIVND in the germline V gene (reference sequence). V lost 5 bases, J lost 3 bases, and 5 bases stayed unmatched. The CDR3 loop is CASSRGQGRYEQYF. The DNA for the CDR3 is TGTGCCAGTAGTCGGGGACAGGGTCGCTACGAGCAGTACTTC.

V is TRBV28 and J is TRBJ2-2; 11 bases are a match to TRBD1. Trimming took 2 bases from V and 8 from J; bases not matched to a gene: 13. Germline assignment: CDR1 MDHEN and CDR2 SYDVKM. The CDR3 has 18 residues. As DNA, the CDR3 is TGTGCCAGCAGTTTACCCGCGGTTGGACAGGGGGCATCTGGGGAGCTGTTTTTT. Translation: CASSLPAVGQGASGELFF.

The gene calls are TRBV4-1 and TRBJ2-2; 10 bases agree with TRBD2. This CDR3 contains 16 residues. With 1 base clipped from V and 5 bases from J, the junction kept 4 bases outside the gene matches. Germline V lookup: CDR1 MGHRA, CDR2 YSYEKL. The CDR3 is CASSQGAGGYTGELFF. As DNA, the CDR3 is TGCGCCAGCAGCCAAGGAGCGGGAGGGTATACCGGGGAGCTGTTTTTT.

A single count supports this clone. This chain links TRBV29-1 with TRBJ1-2; tentative D call: TRBD1 (5 bases). The CDR3 spans 14 residues. Germline V gene lookup returns CDR1 SQVTM and CDR2 ANQGSEA. The germline V and J ends were trimmed by 0 bases and 6 bases, with 14 bases remaining between them. The CDR3 sequence is CSVEDRREGDGYTF. As DNA, the CDR3 is TGCAGCGTTGAAGATCGCAGGGAAGGGGATGGCTACACCTTC. The variable domain in full, completed from reference TRBV29-1 and TRBJ1-2, reads SAVISQKPSRDICQRGTSLTIQCQVDSQVTMMFWYRQQPGQSLTLIATANQGSEATYESGFVIDKFPISRPNLTFSTLTVSNMSPEDSSIYLCSVEDRREGDGYTFGSGTRLTVV.

The chain carries TRBV28 and TRBJ2-7; 7 positions match TRBD2. Germline lookup yields CDR1 MDHEN and CDR2 SYDVKM. The junction had 5 bases not matched to a gene; V was cut back by 3 bases and J by 0 bases. This CDR3 has 15 residues. The CDR3 DNA reads TGTGCCAGCAGTTTGTACGGGGGGAGCTCCTACGAGCAGTACTTC. Translating gives CASSLYGGSSYEQYF. The whole variable domain, remainder taken from reference TRBV28 and TRBJ2-7, is DVKVTQSSRYLVKRTGEKVFLECVQDMDHENMFWYRQDPGLGLRLIYFSYDVKMKEKGDIPEGYSVSREKKERFSLILESASTNQTSMYLCASSLYGGSSYEQYFGPGTRLTVT.

This chain links TRBV6-5 with TRBJ2-3, with 11 bases lining up with TRBD1. Looked up from germline, CDR1 is MNHEY and CDR2 is SVGAGI. The trim removed 2 bases at V and 4 bases at J, leaving 2 bases unmatched. This CDR3 is built from 15 residues. CDR3 sequence: CASSYGTGGPDTQYF. CDR3 DNA sequence: TGTGCCAGCAGTTACGGGACAGGGGGACCAGATACGCAGTATTTT.

The chain carries TRBV6-6 and TRBJ1-5; unclear D gene. Trimming removed 6 bases from V and 2 bases from J, with 14 bases in between. The CDR3 loop spans 15 amino acids. Germline V gene lookup returns CDR1 MNHNY and CDR2 SVGAGI (reference sequence). DNA of the CDR3: TGTGCCAGCAGGGACTCGACGATCGGCAATCAGCCCCAGCATTTT. It codes for CASRDSTIGNQPQHF.

This rearrangement joins TRBV6-4 to TRBJ2-4; possibly TRBD2 for D (5 bases). CDR3 size: 14 residues. Germline CDR1 MRHNA, CDR2 SNTAGT. The V and J ends lost 4 bases and 6 bases respectively, with 13 bases between them. For the CDR3, the DNA is TGTGCCAGCAGTGCAGCACCTCGGGGAAACATTCAGTACTTC. As protein: CASSAAPRGNIQYF.